One and the same sample provided the 19 T cell receptor beta chains below, sequenced in a study of CD8+CD57+ T cells in acquired aplastic anemia. Only patients with CD8+CD57+ cell expansion on flow cytometry were chosen for sequencing. Both TCR beta VDJ combination and CDR3 sequence profiling were carried out. Genomic DNA was the template for this profiling. TCRdb fed the reads into MiXCR, producing one record per CDR3 protein. The data hold about 200,000 distinct CDR3 sequences, with approximately 51% observed a single time. The sample consisted of sorted CD4+, CD8+, or CD8+CD57+ T cells (not recorded which) from PBMCs. These receptors were taken from a human donor with aplastic anemia.

This chain uses TRBV2 with TRBJ1-5; 9 positions match TRBD1. The germline gives CDR1 SNHLY, CDR2 FYNNEI. The ends lost 4 bases at V and 5 bases at J; junction bases unmatched: 6. The CDR3 has 15 residues. CDR3 sequence (DNA): TGTGCCAGCAGTGGATCCGGGACAGGGTATCAGCCCCAGCATTTT. It translates to CASSGSGTGYQPQHF.

The V gene is TRBV2, the J gene TRBJ1-2; the D is unclear. The V gene's germline CDR1 is SNHLY and CDR2 FYNNEI. Deletions cut 1 base from V and 8 bases from J, with 17 bases between. This CDR3 has 15 amino acids. The CDR3 is CASSEGARGGYGYTF. In nucleotides, the CDR3 is TGTGCCAGCAGTGAAGGGGCCCGGGGTGGATACGGCTACACCTTC.

The chain carries TRBV10-3 and TRBJ2-7, with 8 nucleotides matching TRBD1. Germline trimming cut 6 bases from V and 1 base from J; bases unmatched to any gene: 2. Germline CDR1 is ENHRY and CDR2 is SYGVKD. The CDR3 runs to 13 residues. The CDR3 sequence is CAIRDRASYEQYF. CDR3 sequence (DNA): TGTGCCATCAGGGACAGGGCATCCTACGAGCAGTACTTC.

This rearrangement joins TRBV16 to TRBJ2-7; D call uncertain. The V end was cut by 4 bases, the J end by 6 bases, with 13 bases between. The CDR3 contains 13 residues. Germline V gene data show CDR1 as KGHSY and CDR2 as FQNENV. The CDR3 nucleotides read TGTGCCAGCAGCCCCGGCAGGACCAGCGAGCAGTACTTC. This codes for CASSPGRTSEQYF.

The CDR3, as DNA: TGTGCCAGCAGCTCTCCTAGCGGGGGGTTTTGGAATGAGCAGTTCTTC. Translated, it gives CASSSPSGGFWNEQFF. The rearrangement uses TRBV7-9 and TRBJ2-1; 11 positions match TRBD2. Germline CDR1 SEHNR, CDR2 FQNEAQ (reference sequence). V shed 4 bases and J 7 bases; nucleotides not matched to a gene: 9. The CDR3 runs 16 residues.

The chain couples TRBV30 to TRBJ2-1, with 10 bases lining up with TRBD2. Trimming removed 2 bases from V and 6 bases from J; junction bases left unmatched: 7. From germline, CDR1 is GTSNPN and CDR2 SVGIG (reference sequence). The CDR3 totals 15 residues. The CDR3 nucleotides read TGTGCCTGGAGTTCGAGCGGGGGGGCCGGCAATGAGCAGTTCTTC. It translates to CAWSSSGGAGNEQFF.

J is TRBJ1-6 and V is TRBV4-3; D is ambiguous. This CDR3 spans 12 amino acids. V lost 1 base, J lost 10 bases, and 5 bases lay in between. In germline, CDR1 is LGHNA, CDR2 YSLEER. The CDR3 is CASSQGVSPLHF. The CDR3 nucleotides read TGCGCCAGCAGCCAAGGAGTCTCACCCCTCCACTTT.

The chain has TRBV20-1 and TRBJ2-1, with D unclear. V was trimmed by 2 bases and J by 7 bases, leaving 18 bases between them. The CDR3 totals 15 residues. Germline V gives CDR1 DFQATT, CDR2 SNEGSKA (reference sequence). In DNA, the CDR3 is TGCAGTGCTAGACCACCGAACCGGGCCCGGAATGAGCAGTTCTTC. Translation: CSARPPNRARNEQFF.

In its sample, this clonotype was seen many times. The V and J genes are TRBV12-3 or TRBV12-4 and TRBJ2-2; unclear D gene. The CDR3 sequence is 13 residues long. V was trimmed by 6 bases and J by 1 base, leaving 6 bases between them. As DNA, the CDR3 is TGTGCCAGCAGCCGACTGAACACCGGGGAGCTGTTTTTT. Translation: CASSRLNTGELFF.

This clonotype was counted at least ten times. The chain uses TRBV10-1 and TRBJ1-1, with a weak D call TRBD1 (6 bases). This CDR3 region has 16 residues. Trimming cost V 0 bases and J 0 bases, with 11 bases left between them. The germline V gene encodes CDR1 WNHNN and CDR2 SYGVQD (reference sequence). The CDR3 loop reads CASSESRGRLNTEAFF. The CDR3 DNA sequence: TGCGCCAGCAGTGAGTCGAGGGGGAGACTGAACACTGAAGCTTTCTTT.

Ten or more counts support this clonotype. The chain carries TRBV6-6 and TRBJ1-1; TRBD1 agrees at 9 bases. CDR3 length: 16 residues. Losses at the gene ends were 1 base for V and 4 bases for J; bases not matched to a gene: 7. CDR1 and CDR2 from the germline V gene are MNHNY and SVGAGI (reference sequence). The CDR3 loop reads CASSYYRDRVATEAFF. The CDR3, as DNA: TGTGCCAGCAGTTACTACCGGGACAGGGTGGCCACTGAAGCTTTCTTT.

This clonotype was seen once. The genes are TRBV15 and TRBJ2-3; TRBD2 might be the D (7 bases). The CDR3 is 14 residues long. Germline lookup yields CDR1 LNHNV and CDR2 YYDKDF (reference sequence). The ends were cut back, 3 bases at V and 5 bases at J, with 12 bases in the middle. CDR3 DNA: TGTGCCACCAGCAGGGGGGGGGCGGAAGATACGCAGTATTTT. Residues: CATSRGGAEDTQYF.

On this clonotype itself: A single base separates this from a much larger clone, so it may be a read error. V and J are TRBV9 and TRBJ2-7; 10 bases line up with TRBD2. This CDR3 comprises 15 residues. Per germline, CDR1 SGDLS and CDR2 YYNGEE. Trimming took 4 bases from V and 4 from J; bases not matched to a gene: 8. CDR3: CASSPGPAGGYEQYF. DNA for the CDR3: TGTGCCAGCAGCCCAGGACCAGCGGGGGGGTACGAGCAGTACTTC.

The chain has TRBV5-1 and TRBJ2-5; 12 bases fit TRBD2. The trim removed 0 bases at V and 7 bases at J, leaving 7 bases unmatched. Germline CDR1 reads SGHRS; CDR2 reads YFSETQ. The CDR3 is 16 amino acids. The CDR3 sequence: CASSLDASGGEGTQYF. The CDR3 DNA reads TGCGCCAGCAGCTTGGATGCTAGCGGGGGGGAAGGGACCCAGTACTTC.

This sequence joins TRBV12-3 or TRBV12-4 and TRBJ2-7; unclear D gene. This CDR3 region has 13 residues. V was shortened by 3 bases and J by 0 bases, with 6 bases between the two germline ends. The CDR3 coding sequence is TGTGCCAGCAGTTTTCTCAGCTCCTACGAGCAGTACTTC. This encodes CASSFLSSYEQYF.

The V call is TRBV19, the J call TRBJ2-7, with TRBD2 identical over 7 bases. There are 14 residues in the CDR3. V shed 3 bases, J shed 6 bases, and the junction held 8 bases outside the gene matches. Germline assignment: CDR1 LNHDA and CDR2 SQIVND (reference sequence). CDR3 sequence: CASSIPGTGGEQYF. The DNA for the CDR3 is TGTGCCAGTAGTATTCCGGGGACGGGAGGCGAGCAGTACTTC.

This chain uses TRBV7-3 with TRBJ2-7, with D unresolved. With 5 bases removed from V and 0 bases from J, the gap between germline ends came to 11 bases. CDR3 length: 14 amino acids. The germline V gene encodes CDR1 SGHTA and CDR2 FQGTGA. The CDR3 spells CASSADGSSYEQYF. Written as DNA, the CDR3 is TGTGCCAGCAGCGCCGACGGAAGCTCCTACGAGCAGTACTTC.

This clonotype was picked up many times. V is TRBV19 and J is TRBJ1-2; 7 bases agree with TRBD1. The germline V gene encodes CDR1 LNHDA and CDR2 SQIVND (reference sequence). With V trimmed by 5 bases and J by 1 base, 7 bases remained unmatched. The CDR3 runs 15 residues. The CDR3 DNA reads as TGTGCCAGTAGTCCGTCGACAGGGCTTAACTATGGCTACACCTTC. It is translated as CASSPSTGLNYGYTF.

J is TRBJ2-1 and V is TRBV29-1; D possibly corresponds to TRBD1 (5 bases). V was pared by 3 bases and J by 8 bases, with 20 bases between. The CDR3 is made up of 15 amino acids. CDR1 is SQVTM and CDR2 is ANQGSEA in the germline V gene. CDR3 amino acids: CSVEDRRAGSDEQFF. The CDR3 DNA follows: TGCAGCGTTGAGGATCGTAGGGCAGGGTCGGATGAGCAGTTCTTC.